The 8 T cell receptor beta chains presented below share a single source sample, sequenced in a study of T cell responses to AZD1222 COVID-19 vaccine. Some clones are missing from TCRdb's copy, which holds only in-frame ones; the method was immunoSEQ multiplex PCR. The sample lists around 62,000 clones; around nine tenths were seen once. The material was peripheral blood, obtained on day 0 of AZD1222 vaccination. The receptors shown here come from an adult in good health.

The chain is built from TRBV2 and TRBJ2-1; 8 nucleotides agree with TRBD1. The CDR3 runs 12 residues. CDR1 and CDR2 (germline): SNHLY, FYNNEI. V shed 5 bases and J 9 bases; nucleotides not matched to a gene: 3. The CDR3 protein is CASSRTGPEQFF. In nucleotides, the CDR3 is TGTGCCAGCAGTCGGACAGGGCCTGAGCAGTTCTTC.

V usage is TRBV9 and J usage is TRBJ1-6; 10 bases agree with TRBD1. Trimming took 4 bases from V and 6 from J; bases not matched to a gene: 10. Germline V gene sequence: CDR1 SGDLS, CDR2 YYNGEE. The CDR3 runs to 17 residues. The CDR3 region has the DNA TGTGCCAGCAGCACATCCCGGACAGGGGGAGGTAATTCACCCCTCCACTTT. This sequence encodes CASSTSRTGGGNSPLHF. The full variable domain, completed using reference TRBV9 and TRBJ1-6, is DSGVTQTPKHLITATGQRVTLRCSPRSGDLSVYWYQQSLDQGLQFLIQYYNGEERAKGNILERFSAQQFPDLHSELNLSSLELGDSALYFCASSTSRTGGGNSPLHFGNGTRLTVT.

V and J are TRBV7-5 and TRBJ1-1; the D call in the table, TRBD1, was not verified against the DNA. TRBV7-5 is a pseudogene locus. The CDR3 totals 11 residues. CDR3 region: CARSLSAEAFF. In DNA, the CDR3 is TGTGCCAGAAGCTTATCAGCTGAAGCTTTCTTT.

This clone was seen just once. V usage is TRBV7-8 and J usage is TRBJ1-2, with D tentatively TRBD1 (5 bases). The CDR3 spans 17 residues. V was shortened by 5 bases and J by 0 bases, with 19 bases between the two germline ends. Germline CDR1 SGHVS, CDR2 FQNEAQ. In nucleotides, the CDR3 is TGTGCCAGCAGCCCAAAAGACAGAAGCCGAACTAACTATGGCTACACCTTC. The encoded protein is CASSPKDRSRTNYGYTF.

The chain combines TRBV13 with TRBJ2-5; tentatively, D is TRBD1 (6 bases). The CDR3 runs to 14 residues. V was pared by 4 bases and J by 5 bases, with 14 bases between. Germline CDR1 is PRHDT and CDR2 is FYEKMQ (reference sequence). The CDR3 DNA follows: TGTGCCAGCAGCTCTCCGACAGGACTGGAGACCCAGTACTTC. It codes for CASSSPTGLETQYF.

The rearrangement links TRBV7-9 to TRBJ1-4; TRBD1 matches at 11 bases. This CDR3 region has 15 residues. After removal of 5 bases from V and 6 bases from J, the junction contained 5 bases not matched to a gene. In germline, CDR1 is SEHNR, CDR2 FQNEAQ (reference sequence). The CDR3 here is CASSARTGGYEKLFF. Written as DNA, the CDR3 is TGTGCCAGCAGCGCCCGGACAGGGGGCTATGAAAAACTGTTTTTT.

The table lists this clone with a count of one. V and J are TRBV30 and TRBJ2-5; D is perhaps TRBD2 (5 bases). Germline assignment: CDR1 GTSNPN and CDR2 SVGIG (reference sequence). The CDR3 loop spans 15 amino acids. V was trimmed by 3 bases and J by 1 base, leaving 15 bases between them. CDR3 loop: CAWRPPYGVQETQYF. Here the CDR3 DNA reads TGTGCCTGGAGGCCCCCGTACGGGGTCCAAGAGACCCAGTACTTC.

A few counts support this clone. This rearrangement joins TRBV19 to TRBJ1-5; tentatively, D is TRBD1 (5 bases). V dropped 7 bases and J dropped 6 bases, with 19 bases sitting between them. The germline V gene encodes CDR1 LNHDA and CDR2 SQIVND (reference sequence). This CDR3 region has 15 residues. Written as DNA, the CDR3 is TGTGCCAGTACCCACCCGACAGCCGGTCTTCAGCCCCAGCATTTT. This translates into CASTHPTAGLQPQHF. Based on the CDR3 plus reference TRBV19 and TRBJ1-5, the full variable domain is DGGITQSPKYLFRKEGQNVTLSCEQNLNHDAMYWYRQDPGQGLRLIYYSQIVNDFQKGDIAEGYSVSREKKESFPLTVTSAQKNPTAFYLCASTHPTAGLQPQHFGDGTRLSIL.